This T cell receptor (beta chain) comes out of a study of T cell responses to AZD1222 COVID-19 vaccine. Here immunoSEQ multiplex PCR was the method, and the copy in TCRdb shows in-frame clones only, minus some. The sample records tens of thousands of clones, around nine tenths being singletons. Study-wide points: Only five to seven AZD1222 recipients were seropositive at baseline.

A word on this clone: Its cognate antigen is unknown.

CDR1 and CDR2 from the germline V gene are SGHTS and YDEGEE. There are 14 residues in the CDR3. V shed 7 bases, J shed 2 bases, and the junction held 5 bases outside the gene matches. The sequence came from an adult who received the AZD1222 COVID-19 vaccine. Material: peripheral blood, obtained 28 days after the second AZD1222 dose. The V call is TRBV5-8, the J call TRBJ2-1; 8 nucleotides agree with TRBD2. This CDR3 is CASGREATYNEQFF. The CDR3 DNA reads TGTGCCAGCGGGCGGGAGGCCACCTACAATGAGCAGTTCTTC.